This T cell receptor (beta chain) is from a study of T cells after yellow fever vaccination. Study-level information: Some fractions had low cell numbers, and these were prepared with SMART-Seq v4 Ultra Low Input. Overall study results and limits: Most primary-vaccination clones recurred post-booster (around 97% CD4, roughly 91% CD8).

V lost 2 bases and J lost 7, with 12 bases in between. There are 15 residues in the CDR3. CDR1 SGHTA and CDR2 FQGNSA come from the germline V gene. MiXCR, applied by TCRdb to the 5' RACE reads, yields one record per CDR3 protein. The sample lists 620,000 or so distinct CDR3 sequences, 10% to 15% seen once, with just under 15% in the top ten. This clonotype was seen a handful of times. The target antigen is unknown. The clonotype originates from a young man who received the YFV17D yellow fever vaccine. The starting material was PBMCs, obtained on the day of the yellow fever booster vaccination. The chain joins TRBV7-2 to TRBJ1-6; TRBD1 is a possible D gene (6 bases). The CDR3 reads CASSLQGHENSPLHF. CDR3 nucleotides: TGTGCCAGCAGCTTACAGGGACACGAGAATTCACCCCTCCACTTT. The whole variable domain, filled in from reference TRBV7-2 and TRBJ1-6, reads GAGVSQSPSNKVTEKGKDVELRCDPISGHTALYWYRQSLGQGLEFLIYFQGNSAPDKSGLPSDRFSAERTGGSVSTLTIQRTQQEDSAVYLCASSLQGHENSPLHFGNGTRLTVT.